This paragraph covers one TCR beta chain sequence. Reverse transcription used roughly 0.45 to 1 ug RNA and random hexamers. One entry per CDR3 protein results from TCRdb running MiXCR on the immunoSEQ multiplex PCR reads. The sample contains about 90,000 distinct CDR3 sequences, about 95% of which appear only once. This specimen belongs to a study of CD8 T cells in Susac syndrome. The V and J ends lost 6 bases and 1 base respectively, with 5 bases between them. CDR3 length equals 12 residues. Germline V gene data show CDR1 as LNHDA and CDR2 as SQIVND (reference sequence). Peripheral blood CD8+ and CD4+ T cells were profiled by TCR beta sequencing.

The source material was CD8+ T cells from PBMCs. This TCR was recovered from a human donor with Susac syndrome. This rearrangement joins TRBV19 to TRBJ2-3; no clear D. CDR3 sequence (DNA): TGTGCCAGTAGAGGCGGCACAGATACGCAGTATTTT. It encodes CASRGGTDTQYF.